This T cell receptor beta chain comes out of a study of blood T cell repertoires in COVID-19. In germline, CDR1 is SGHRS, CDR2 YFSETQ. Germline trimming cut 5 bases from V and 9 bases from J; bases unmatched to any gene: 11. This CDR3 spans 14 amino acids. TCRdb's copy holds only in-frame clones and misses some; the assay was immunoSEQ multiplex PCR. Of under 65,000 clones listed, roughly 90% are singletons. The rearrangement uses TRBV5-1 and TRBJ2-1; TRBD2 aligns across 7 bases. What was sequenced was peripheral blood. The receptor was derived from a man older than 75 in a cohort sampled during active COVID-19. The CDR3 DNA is TGCGCCAGCAGTGGCGGGAGAAACTCGGGTGAGCAGTTCTTC. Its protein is CASSGGRNSGEQFF.